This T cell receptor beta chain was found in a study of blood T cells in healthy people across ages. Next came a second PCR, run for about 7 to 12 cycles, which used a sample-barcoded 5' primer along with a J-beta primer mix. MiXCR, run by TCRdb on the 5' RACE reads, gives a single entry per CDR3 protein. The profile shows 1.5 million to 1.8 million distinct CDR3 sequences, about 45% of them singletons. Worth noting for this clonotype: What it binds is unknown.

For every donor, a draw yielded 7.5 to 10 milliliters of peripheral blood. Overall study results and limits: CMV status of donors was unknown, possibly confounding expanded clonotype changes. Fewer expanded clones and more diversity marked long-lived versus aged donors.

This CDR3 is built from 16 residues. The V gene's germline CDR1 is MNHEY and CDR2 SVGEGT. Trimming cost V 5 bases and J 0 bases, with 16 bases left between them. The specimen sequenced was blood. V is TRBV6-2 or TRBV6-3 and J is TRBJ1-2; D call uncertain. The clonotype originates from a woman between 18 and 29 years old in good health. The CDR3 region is CASSRLLNRANYGYTF. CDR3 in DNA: TGTGCCAGCAGTCGACTCTTAAACCGTGCTAACTATGGCTACACCTTC.